The 7 T cell receptor beta chains given below trace back to one sample, sequenced in a study of identifying expanded T cells in peripheral blood (dated by TCRdb to about 2019). Receptors were amplified or captured by the immunoSEQ multiplex PCR assay. TCRdb's version of the immuneACCESS table is confined to in-frame rearrangements and falls short of the full clone set. An unresolved V gene accounts for under half of the shortfall where checked; the remainder is of unknown origin. For this sample the table gives about 85,000 clones, of which 88% were detected only once. About 20% of the sample comes from the top ten. Sequencing was performed on blood. Source of these receptors: a person aged 18-69 years in good health.

This clone was counted only a few times. This chain connects TRBV4-3 to TRBJ2-7, with 12 bases fitting TRBD1. V was clipped by 5 bases and J by 7 bases; unmatched bases: 12. The CDR3 length is 16 residues. From germline, CDR1 is LGHNA and CDR2 YSLEER. For the CDR3, the DNA is TGCGCCAGCAGCTTGGAGCCCGGGACAGGGGGCCGGGAGCAGTACTTC. As protein: CASSLEPGTGGREQYF.

The chain combines TRBV20-1 with TRBJ2-5; D gene unclear. This CDR3 is built from 11 residues. Trimming took off 3 bases at V and 2 bases at J, with 4 bases between the two ends. Looked up from germline, CDR1 is DFQATT and CDR2 is SNEGSKA (reference sequence). The CDR3 reads CSASSQETQYF. DNA of the CDR3: TGCAGTGCTAGTTCGCAAGAGACCCAGTACTTC.

The chain combines TRBV6-1 with TRBJ2-2, with D possibly TRBD2 on 5 matching bases. The ends were cut back, 4 bases at V and 4 bases at J, with 16 bases in the middle. This CDR3 region has 16 residues. The germline V gene encodes CDR1 MNHNS and CDR2 SASEGT. CDR3: CASSVWTSGVTGELFF. In DNA form, the CDR3 reads TGTGCCAGCAGTGTTTGGACCAGCGGAGTCACCGGGGAGCTGTTTTTT.

The V gene is TRBV7-2, the J gene TRBJ1-2, with no clear D. The CDR3 loop spans 11 amino acids. Germline assignment: CDR1 SGHTA and CDR2 FQGNSA. Trimming left V 8 bases short and J 6 bases short, with 10 bases between. The CDR3 DNA follows: TGTGCCAGCTTAGTCAGGAATGGCTACACCTTC. It encodes CASLVRNGYTF.

The chain carries TRBV5-4 and TRBJ1-1, with a weak D call TRBD1 (5 bases). Trimming pared 3 bases from V and 3 bases from J, leaving 12 bases between. From germline, CDR1 is SGHNT and CDR2 YYREEE (reference sequence). The CDR3 runs 14 residues. CDR3 DNA sequence: TGTGCCAGCAGCTATTTTCAGACAGACACTGAAGCTTTCTTT. Translated, it gives CASSYFQTDTEAFF.

The chain recombines TRBV2 with TRBJ2-1; D unresolved. CDR1 and CDR2 from the germline V gene are SNHLY and FYNNEI. CDR3 size: 10 residues. The V end lost 7 bases, the J end lost 7 bases, and 5 bases lay between the germline ends. The CDR3 sequence: CASNRNEQFF. CDR3 nucleotides: TGTGCCAGCAACCGTAATGAGCAGTTCTTC.

V usage is TRBV30 and J usage is TRBJ1-1; no clear D gene. CDR1 is GTSNPN and CDR2 is SVGIG in the germline V gene (reference sequence). The CDR3 has 14 residues. Between the trimmed V and J ends, which lost 0 bases and 5 bases, there was a span of 13 bases. In nucleotides, the CDR3 is TGTGCCTGGAGTGTACGTCCGGGGTATACTGAAGCTTTCTTT. Its translation is CAWSVRPGYTEAFF.